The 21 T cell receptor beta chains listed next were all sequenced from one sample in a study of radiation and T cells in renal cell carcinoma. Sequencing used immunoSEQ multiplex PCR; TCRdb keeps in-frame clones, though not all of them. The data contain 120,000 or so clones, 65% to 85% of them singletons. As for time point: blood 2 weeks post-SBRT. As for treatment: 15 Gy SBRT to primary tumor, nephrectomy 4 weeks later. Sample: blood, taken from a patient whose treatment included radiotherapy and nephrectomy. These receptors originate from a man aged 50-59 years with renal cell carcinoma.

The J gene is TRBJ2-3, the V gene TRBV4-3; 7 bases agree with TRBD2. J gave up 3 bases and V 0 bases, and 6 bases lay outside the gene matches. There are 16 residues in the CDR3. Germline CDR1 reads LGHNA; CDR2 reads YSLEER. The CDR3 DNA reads TGCGCCAGCAGCCAAGAGTGGCGGGGAGGGACAGATACGCAGTATTTT. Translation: CASSQEWRGGTDTQYF.

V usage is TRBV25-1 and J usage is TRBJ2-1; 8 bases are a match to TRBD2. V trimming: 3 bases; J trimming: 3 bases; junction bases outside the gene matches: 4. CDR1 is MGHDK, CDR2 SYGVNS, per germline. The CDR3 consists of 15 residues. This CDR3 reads CASSEGGGHYNEQFF. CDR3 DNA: TGTGCCAGCAGTGAGGGCGGGGGGCACTACAATGAGCAGTTCTTC.

CDR3 region: CASSQGWPSTDTQYF. The CDR3 DNA reads TGCGCCAGCAGCCAAGGGTGGCCTAGCACAGATACGCAGTATTTT. The rearrangement links TRBV4-1 to TRBJ2-3, with D uncertain. The CDR3 spans 15 residues. Per germline, CDR1 MGHRA and CDR2 YSYEKL. Trimming pared 1 base from V and 0 bases from J, leaving 8 bases between.

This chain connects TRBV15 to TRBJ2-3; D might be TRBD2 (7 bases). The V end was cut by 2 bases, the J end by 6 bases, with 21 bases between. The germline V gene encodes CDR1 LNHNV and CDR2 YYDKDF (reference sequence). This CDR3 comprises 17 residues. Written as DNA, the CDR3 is TGTGCCACCAGCAGAAAGGGGGGGCGGGAGCCGCCCGATACGCAGTATTTT. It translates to CATSRKGGREPPDTQYF.

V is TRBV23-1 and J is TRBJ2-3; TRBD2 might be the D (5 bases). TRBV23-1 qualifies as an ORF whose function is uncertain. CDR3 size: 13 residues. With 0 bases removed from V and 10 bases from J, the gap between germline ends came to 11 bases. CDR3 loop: CASSQSGRVPQYF. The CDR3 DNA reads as TGCGCCAGCAGTCAATCTGGGCGGGTACCGCAGTATTTT.

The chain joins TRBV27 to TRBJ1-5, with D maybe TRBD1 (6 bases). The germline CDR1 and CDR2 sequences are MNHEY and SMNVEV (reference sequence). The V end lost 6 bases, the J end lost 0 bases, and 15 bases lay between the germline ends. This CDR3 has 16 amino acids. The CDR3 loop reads CASRPGQTFSNQPQHF. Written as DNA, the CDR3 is TGTGCCAGCAGACCCGGACAGACGTTTAGCAATCAGCCCCAGCATTTT.

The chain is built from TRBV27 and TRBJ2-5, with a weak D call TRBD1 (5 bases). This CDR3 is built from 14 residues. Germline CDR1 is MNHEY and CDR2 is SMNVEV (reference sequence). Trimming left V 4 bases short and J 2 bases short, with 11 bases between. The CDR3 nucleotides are TGTGCCAGCAGTTCATCAGGGTTTCAAGAGACCCAGTACTTC. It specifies CASSSSGFQETQYF.

The CDR3 DNA is TGCGCCAGCAGCCAGGTCAACTTAGTCCAGACAGATACGCAGTATTTT. As protein: CASSQVNLVQTDTQYF. J is TRBJ2-3 and V is TRBV4-1; unclear D gene. The CDR3 has 16 residues. Germline V lookup: CDR1 MGHRA, CDR2 YSYEKL. V was cut by 3 bases and J by 3 bases, with 16 bases left in between.

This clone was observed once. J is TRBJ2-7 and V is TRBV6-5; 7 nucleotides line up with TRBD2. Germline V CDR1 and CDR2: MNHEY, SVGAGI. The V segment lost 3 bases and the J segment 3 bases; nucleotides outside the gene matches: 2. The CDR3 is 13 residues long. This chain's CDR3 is CASSYGEGYEQYF. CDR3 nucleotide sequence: TGTGCCAGCAGTTATGGGGAGGGCTACGAGCAGTACTTC.

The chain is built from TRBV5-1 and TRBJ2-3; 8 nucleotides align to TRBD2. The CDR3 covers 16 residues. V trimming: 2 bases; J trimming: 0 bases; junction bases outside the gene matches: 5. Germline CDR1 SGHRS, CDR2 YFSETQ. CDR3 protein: CASSFPTSDSTDTQYF. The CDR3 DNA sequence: TGCGCCAGCAGCTTCCCGACTAGCGATAGCACAGATACGCAGTATTTT.

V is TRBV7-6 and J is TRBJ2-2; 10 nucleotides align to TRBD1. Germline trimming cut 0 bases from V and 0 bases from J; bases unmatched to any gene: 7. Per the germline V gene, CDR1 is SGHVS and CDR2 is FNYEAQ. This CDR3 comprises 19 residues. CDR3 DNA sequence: TGTGCCAGCAGCTTAGCGTGGCGGGACAGGGGTTCGAACACCGGGGAGCTGTTTTTT. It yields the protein CASSLAWRDRGSNTGELFF.

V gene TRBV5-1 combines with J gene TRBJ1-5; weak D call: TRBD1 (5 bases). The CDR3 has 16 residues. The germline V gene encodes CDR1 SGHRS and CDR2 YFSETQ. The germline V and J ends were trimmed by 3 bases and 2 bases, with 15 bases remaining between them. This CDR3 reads CASSSYPQGGNQPQHF. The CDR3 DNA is TGCGCCAGCAGCTCCTACCCGCAGGGCGGCAATCAGCCCCAGCATTTT.

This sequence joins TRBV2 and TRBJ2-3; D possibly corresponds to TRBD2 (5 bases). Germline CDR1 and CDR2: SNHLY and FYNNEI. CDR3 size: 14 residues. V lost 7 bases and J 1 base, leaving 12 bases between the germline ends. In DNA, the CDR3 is TGTGCCAGCATCGAAGCGGAAGGCACAGATACGCAGTATTTT. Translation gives CASIEAEGTDTQYF.

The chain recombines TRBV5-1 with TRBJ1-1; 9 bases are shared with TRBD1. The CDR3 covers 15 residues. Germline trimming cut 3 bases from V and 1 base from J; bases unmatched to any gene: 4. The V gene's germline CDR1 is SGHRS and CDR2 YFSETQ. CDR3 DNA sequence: TGCGCCAGCAGCTCAAGACAGGGGGGGAACACTGAAGCTTTCTTT. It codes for CASSSRQGGNTEAFF.

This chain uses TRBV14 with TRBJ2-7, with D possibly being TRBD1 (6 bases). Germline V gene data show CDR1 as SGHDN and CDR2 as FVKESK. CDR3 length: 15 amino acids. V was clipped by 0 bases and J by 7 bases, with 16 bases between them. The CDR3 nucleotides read TGTGCCAGCAGCCAAGAGGGCAGGGGAAATCGAGAGCAGTACTTC. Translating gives CASSQEGRGNREQYF.

The DNA for the CDR3 is TGCGCCAGCAGCTCACAGGGGGCTAAGGGCGGCTACACCTTC. Its protein product is CASSSQGAKGGYTF. V usage is TRBV5-1 and J usage is TRBJ1-2; 9 nucleotides agree with TRBD1. The germline gives CDR1 SGHRS, CDR2 YFSETQ. The CDR3 totals 14 residues. V was pared by 3 bases and J by 8 bases, with 8 bases of the junction left unmatched. The whole variable domain, remainder taken from reference TRBV5-1 and TRBJ1-2, is KAGVTQTPRYLIKTRGQQVTLSCSPISGHRSVSWYQQTPGQGLQFLFEYFSETQRNKGNFPGRFSGRQFSNSRSEMNVSTLELGDSALYLCASSSQGAKGGYTFGSGTRLTVV.

This CDR3 is CSTGTGLDEQFF. Written as DNA, the CDR3 is TGCAGCACCGGGACAGGGCTCGATGAGCAGTTCTTC. The chain uses TRBV29-1 and TRBJ2-1; TRBD1 agrees at 9 bases. This CDR3 comprises 12 residues. The germline CDR1 and CDR2 sequences are SQVTM and ANQGSEA. V lost 8 bases and J lost 8; bases outside the gene matches: 7.

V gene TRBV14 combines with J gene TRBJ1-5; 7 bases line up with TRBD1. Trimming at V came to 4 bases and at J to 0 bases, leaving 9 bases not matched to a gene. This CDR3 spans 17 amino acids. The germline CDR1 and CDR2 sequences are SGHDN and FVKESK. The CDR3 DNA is TGTGCCAGCAGCCGAACACAGGGGCAATATAGCAATCAGCCCCAGCATTTT. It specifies CASSRTQGQYSNQPQHF.

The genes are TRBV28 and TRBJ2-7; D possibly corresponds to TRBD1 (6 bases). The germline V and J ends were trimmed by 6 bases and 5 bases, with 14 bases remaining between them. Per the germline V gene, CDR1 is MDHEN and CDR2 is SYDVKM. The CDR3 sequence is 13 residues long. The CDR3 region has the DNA TGTGCCAGCAGGAGGGGGTTAGAAAACGAGCAGTACTTC. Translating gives CASRRGLENEQYF.

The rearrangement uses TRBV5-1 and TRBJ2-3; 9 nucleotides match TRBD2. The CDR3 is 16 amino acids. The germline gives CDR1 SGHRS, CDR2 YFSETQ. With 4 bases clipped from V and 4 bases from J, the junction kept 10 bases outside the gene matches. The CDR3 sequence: CASSSSAGGWPDTQYF. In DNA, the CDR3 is TGCGCCAGCAGCAGCTCAGCGGGAGGTTGGCCAGATACGCAGTATTTT.

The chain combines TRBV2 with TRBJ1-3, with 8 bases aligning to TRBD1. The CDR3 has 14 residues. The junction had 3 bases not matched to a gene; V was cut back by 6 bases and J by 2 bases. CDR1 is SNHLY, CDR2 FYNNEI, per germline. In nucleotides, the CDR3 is TGTGCCAGCAGAAGGGACAGGCCTGGAAACACCATATATTTT. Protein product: CASRRDRPGNTIYF.